These 22 T cell receptor beta chains came from one sample sequenced in a study of T cells in women clearing cervical HPV infection (dated by TCRdb to 2016 to 2019). Library prep was done by the immunoSEQ multiplex PCR assay. This is the immuneACCESS table as TCRdb keeps it, with only in-frame sequences that have V and J called. A part of the clones is gone; compared with another copy, unresolved V genes explain less than half, and the rest is unexplained. The sample has more than 20,000 clones on record. Together, the top ten hold around 3.5% of the sample. Sequencing was done on a sample of blood buffy coat. The source of these receptors is a woman aged 18-69 years with a cervical HPV16 infection that either progressed to CIN3+ or cleared (not recorded which).

For this clone: Coverage ceases 3 residues before the CDR3 finishes, and the germline J gene fills in the end. The chain employs TRBV7-3 and TRBJ1-3; D unresolved. The CDR3 spans 14 residues. CDR1 is SGHTA, CDR2 FQGTGA, per germline. V was clipped by 3 bases and J by 0 bases, with 6 bases between them. CDR3 in amino acids: CASSLGYSGNTIYF. The part of the CDR3 DNA that was read is TGTGCCAGCAGCTTGGGCTACTCTGGAAACACC.

A word on this clone: The read gets to within 3 residues of the CDR3 end, and the germline J gene fills in the rest. The J gene is TRBJ2-3, the V gene TRBV7-2; D is uncertain. This CDR3 has 15 amino acids. V lost 2 bases and J 0 bases, leaving 9 bases between the germline ends. Germline V gives CDR1 SGHTA, CDR2 FQGNSA. The chain's CDR3 is CASSLNPLSTDTQYF. The CDR3 DNA, read in part, is TGTGCCAGCAGCTTAAATCCCCTTAGCACAGATACG.

Comments on this clone: The missing CDR3 end, 3 residues past where the read stops, is filled in from the germline J gene. The gene calls are TRBV10-2 and TRBJ2-2; weak D call: TRBD2 (5 bases). The V end was cut by 7 bases, the J end by 8 bases, with 11 bases between. This CDR3 comprises 12 residues. The V gene's germline CDR1 is WSHSY and CDR2 SAAADI. The DNA read from the CDR3 is TGCGCCAGCAAGGCTAGCCCGGGGGAG. Protein: CASKASPGE. The entire CDR3 protein is CASKASPGELFF.

Notes on this clone: The read finishes 3 residues shy of the CDR3 end, and the germline J gene is used to complete it. This chain connects TRBV7-2 to TRBJ1-1, with D possibly TRBD1 on 6 matching bases. CDR1 is SGHTA, CDR2 FQGNSA, per germline. CDR3 length: 15 amino acids. The chain's CDR3 is CASSPPGHQSEKAFF. CDR3 DNA, as far as it was read: TGTGCCAGCAGCCCCCCGGGACACCAATCTGAAAAA.

About this clone itself: The read ends 3 residues early relative to the CDR3; the germline J gene fills the gap. V gene TRBV18 combines with J gene TRBJ1-2; the D gene is possibly TRBD1 (6 bases). Germline V gives CDR1 KGHSH, CDR2 LQKENI. The CDR3 extends over 13 amino acids. Incomplete CDR3 DNA: TGTGCCAGCTCACCAAGCGGGGGCTACGAC. Encoded protein: CASSPSGGYD. The complete CDR3 sequence is CASSPSGGYDYTF.

About this clone itself: The read falls 3 residues short of the CDR3 end, and the missing part is taken from the germline J gene. The chain combines TRBV6-2 or TRBV6-3 with TRBJ2-4; a weak D match, TRBD2 (6 bases). This CDR3 has 14 amino acids. CDR1 and CDR2 (germline): MNHEY, SVGEGT. V was pared by 7 bases and J by 2 bases, with 12 bases between. CDR3 bases read: TGTGCCAGCACCCTGGGGGGTTCCAAAAACATT. It codes for CASTLGGSKNI. The entire CDR3 sequence reads CASTLGGSKNIQYF.

About this clone itself: The sequence runs out 3 residues before the end of the CDR3; the remainder is reconstructed from the germline J gene. The chain has TRBV20-1 and TRBJ1-2; 7 bases align to TRBD1. There are 12 residues in the CDR3. Trimming at V came to 3 bases and at J to 7 bases, leaving 5 bases not matched to a gene. Germline CDR1 DFQATT, CDR2 SNEGSKA (reference sequence). The part of the CDR3 DNA that was read is TGCAGTGCTAGCGACAGGGACCCTGGC. Encoded protein: CSASDRDPG. The whole CDR3 is CSASDRDPGYTF.

Details on this clone: Read sequence stops 3 residues before the CDR3 end, and the germline J gene provides the missing end. The chain couples TRBV7-9 to TRBJ1-2, with TRBD1 identical over 7 bases. The CDR3 contains 15 residues. Germline V gene sequence: CDR1 SEHNR, CDR2 FQNEAQ (reference sequence). J gave up 7 bases and V 8 bases, and 16 bases lay outside the gene matches. The CDR3 DNA, read in part, is TGTGCCAGCGGCCCACCGAACAGGGGCTTTCGTGGC. Its translation: CASGPPNRGFRG. The CDR3 in full is CASGPPNRGFRGYTF.

Comments on this clone: The CDR3 extends 3 residues past the end of the read, so its final part is completed from the germline J gene. The rearrangement joins TRBV6-1 to TRBJ2-7; possible D gene TRBD2, 5 bases. Looked up from germline, CDR1 is MNHNS and CDR2 is SASEGT. This CDR3 has 14 residues. V lost 4 bases, J lost 0 bases, and 10 bases lay in between. CDR3 bases read: TGTGCCAGCAGTGCCCCGGGGTTCTCCTACGAG. It codes for CASSAPGFSYE. The whole CDR3 protein reads CASSAPGFSYEQYF.

With respect to this clone: Its ends do not fully match the called genes, so a read error is possible. The read terminates 3 residues before the CDR3 end, so the remaining end is supplied by the germline J gene. This chain uses TRBV20-1 with TRBJ2-7; 8 nucleotides match TRBD2. Per the germline V gene, CDR1 is DFQATT and CDR2 is SNEGSKA (reference sequence). This CDR3 has 15 residues. The CDR3 bases that were read are TGCAGTGCCAGAGGGCGGGCGGGGGGCTCCTACGAG. This sequence encodes CSARGRAGGSYE. The entire CDR3 reads CSARGRAGGSYEQYF.

A remark on this clone: The read ends 3 residues shy of where the CDR3 ends; the end is completed using the germline J gene. This rearrangement joins TRBV7-2 to TRBJ1-2; D is perhaps TRBD1 (5 bases). Germline CDR1 SGHTA, CDR2 FQGNSA. CDR3 length: 14 amino acids. Between the trimmed V and J ends, which lost 5 bases and 0 bases, there was a span of 10 bases. The sequenced CDR3 bases are TGTGCCAGCAGCAGAGGACACTCTAACTATGGC. As protein: CASSRGHSNYG. The complete CDR3 sequence is CASSRGHSNYGYTF.

Note on this clone: The read terminates 3 residues before the CDR3 end, so the remaining end is supplied by the germline J gene. The genes are TRBV4-1 and TRBJ1-3; D is undetermined. The CDR3 is 15 amino acids. Germline loops: CDR1 MGHRA, CDR2 YSYEKL. V was shortened by 0 bases and J by 5 bases, with 11 bases between the two germline ends. Incomplete CDR3 DNA: TGCGCCAGCAGCCAAGATAGCGGAGGTAGAAACACC. It encodes CASSQDSGGRNT. The full CDR3 sequence reads CASSQDSGGRNTIYF.

Concerning this clone: The read finishes 3 residues shy of the CDR3 end, and the germline J gene is used to complete it. The V and J genes are TRBV7-9 and TRBJ2-7; no firm D call. V was clipped by 0 bases and J by 5 bases, with 5 bases between them. Looked up from germline, CDR1 is SEHNR and CDR2 is FQNEAQ (reference sequence). This CDR3 comprises 12 residues. CDR3 amino acids: CASSLAVNEQYF. The sequenced CDR3 bases are TGTGCCAGCAGCTTAGCTGTCAACGAG.

In regard to this clone: One junction end disagrees with the germline gene, perhaps due to a read error. The CDR3 end is not reached by the read, which stops 3 residues before it; the germline J gene fills it in. V usage is TRBV7-7 and J usage is TRBJ1-3, with 7 nucleotides matching TRBD1. Germline CDR1 reads SSHAT; CDR2 reads FNYEAQ (reference sequence). The CDR3 extends over 17 amino acids. The DNA read from the CDR3 is TGTGCTAGCAGCTTAGCTAGGGACAGCGTGTCTGGAAACACC. It codes for CASSLARDSVSGNT. The whole CDR3 protein is CASSLARDSVSGNTIYF.

A remark on this clone: The read comes to an end 3 residues before the CDR3 does, leaving the germline J gene to fill in the end. This chain uses TRBV7-2 with TRBJ2-1; no firm D call. This CDR3 has 12 amino acids. Germline-derived CDR1 and CDR2 are SGHTA and FQGNSA. Trimming cost V 2 bases and J 9 bases, with 8 bases left between them. The DNA read from the CDR3 is TGTGCCAGCAGCTTACAGGCTTCTGAG. This encodes CASSLQASE. The whole CDR3 region reads CASSLQASEQFF. The full variable domain, in which reference TRBV7-2 and TRBJ2-1 provide the parts outside the CDR3, is GAGVSQSPSNKVTEKGKDVELRCDPISGHTALYWYRQSLGQGLEFLIYFQGNSAPDKSGLPSDRFSAERTGGSVSTLTIQRTQQEDSAVYLCASSLQASEQFFGPGTRLTVL.

CDR3 bases read: TGTGCCAGCAGTCCGATGACAGGGGGCCTCACTGAA. As protein: CASSPMTGGLTE. In full, the CDR3 reads CASSPMTGGLTEAFF. The genes are TRBV27 and TRBJ1-1, with 10 bases that match TRBD1. The CDR3 is cut off 3 residues early in the read; its end comes from the germline J gene. Germline CDR1 MNHEY, CDR2 SMNVEV (reference sequence). CDR3 length: 15 amino acids. The V gene end was trimmed by 5 bases and the J gene end by 4 bases; junction bases not matched to a gene: 7.

To note about this clone: The read halts 3 residues ahead of the CDR3 end, with the missing end drawn from the germline J gene. The chain is built from TRBV20-1 and TRBJ2-3; D gene uncertain. CDR1 DFQATT and CDR2 SNEGSKA come from the germline V gene (reference sequence). The CDR3 contains 12 residues. Trimming took off 6 bases at V and 5 bases at J, with 12 bases between the two ends. The chain's CDR3 is CSAKPSGDTQYF. Partial CDR3 DNA: TGCAGTGCCAAACCCTCGGGAGATACG.

Details on this clone: From the germline J gene comes the end of the CDR3, since the read stops 3 residues before it. This chain uses TRBV4-2 with TRBJ2-3, with D tentatively TRBD1 (5 bases). CDR1 is LGHNA, CDR2 YNFKEQ, per germline. Trimming pared 1 base from V and 4 bases from J, leaving 9 bases between. The CDR3 totals 14 residues. CDR3 DNA (partial): TGTGCCAGCAGCCAAGCCCAGGGTGCAGATACG. Protein sequence: CASSQAQGADT. The entire CDR3 reads CASSQAQGADTQYF.

A remark on this clone: The observed sequence ends 3 residues before the CDR3 terminus, with the missing tail filled in from the germline J gene. The rearrangement links TRBV7-9 to TRBJ1-2, with D hard to call. CDR1 is SEHNR, CDR2 FQNEAQ, per germline (reference sequence). This CDR3 has 14 residues. The CDR3 reads CASSSASGVGDYTF. The CDR3 DNA, read in part, is TGTGCCAGCAGCTCGGCTAGCGGGGTGGGAGAC.

With regard to this clone: The read gets to within 3 residues of the CDR3 end, and the germline J gene fills in the rest. The chain is built from TRBV4-2 and TRBJ2-7; tentative D call: TRBD2 (6 bases). V was trimmed by 0 bases and J by 2 bases, leaving 11 bases between them. The CDR3 runs to 15 residues. CDR1 and CDR2 (germline): LGHNA, YNFKEQ. CDR3 in amino acids: CASSQEEGVTYEQYF. CDR3 bases read: TGTGCCAGCAGCCAAGAGGAGGGTGTAACCTACGAG.

In regard to this clone: The CDR3 goes on 3 residues after the read ends, and that part is filled in from the germline J gene. The rearrangement joins TRBV7-2 to TRBJ2-5; 7 bases map to TRBD1. Germline V CDR1 and CDR2: SGHTA, FQGNSA. This CDR3 comprises 14 residues. The V segment lost 5 bases and the J segment 2 bases; nucleotides outside the gene matches: 5. CDR3 protein: CASSPRQGQETQYF. The sequenced part of the CDR3 DNA is TGTGCCAGCAGCCCAAGACAGGGACAAGAGACC.

As concerns this clone: The sequenced fragment ends 3 residues before the CDR3 boundary, so the rest is inferred from the germline J gene. The chain employs TRBV7-9 and TRBJ2-3, with D maybe TRBD2 (6 bases). The V end lost 1 base, the J end lost 3 bases, and 11 bases lay between the germline ends. The CDR3 spans 15 residues. Per the germline V gene, CDR1 is SEHNR and CDR2 is FQNEAQ (reference sequence). The CDR3 here is CASSLGLAKTDTQYF. The CDR3 bases that were read are TGTGCCAGCAGCTTAGGCCTAGCGAAAACAGATACG.